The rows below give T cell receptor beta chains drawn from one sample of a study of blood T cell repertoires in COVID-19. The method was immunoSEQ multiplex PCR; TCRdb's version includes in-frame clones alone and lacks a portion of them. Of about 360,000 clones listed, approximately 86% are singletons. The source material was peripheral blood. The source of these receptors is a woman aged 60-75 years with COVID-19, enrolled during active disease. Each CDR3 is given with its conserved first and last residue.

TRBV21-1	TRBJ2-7	CASSKRPPGQGMYEQYF
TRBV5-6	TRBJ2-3	CASSGGTAITDTQYF
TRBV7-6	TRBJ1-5	CASSLKAGRNQPQHF
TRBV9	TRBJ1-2	CASSSLYGYTF
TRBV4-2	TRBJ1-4	CASSQVSGYNEKLFF
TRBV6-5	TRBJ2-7	CASRPDRGYEQYF
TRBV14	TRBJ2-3	CASSQIRVRRLTDTQYF
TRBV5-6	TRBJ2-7	CASSRTGYEQYF
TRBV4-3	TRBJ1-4	CASSQDLAGRNEKLFF
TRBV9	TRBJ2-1	CASSAGGPGRSYNEQFF
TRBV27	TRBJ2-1	CASSLARRRYDNEQFF
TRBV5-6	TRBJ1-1	CASSLGQGWGTEAFF
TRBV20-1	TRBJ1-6	CSASVGDRDNSPLHF
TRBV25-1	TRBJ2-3	CASQGLAGGRTDTQYF
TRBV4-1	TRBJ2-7	CASSHGDREFNEQYF
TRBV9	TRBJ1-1	CASSVAGGGTEAFF
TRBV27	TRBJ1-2	CASSLSGYGYTF
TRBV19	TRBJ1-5	CASSMNRAGGHQPQHF
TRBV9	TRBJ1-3	CASSPPDSSSGNTIYF
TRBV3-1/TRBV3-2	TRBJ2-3	CASSQYGSPTSTDTQYF
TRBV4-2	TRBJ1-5	CASSQDRINQPQHF
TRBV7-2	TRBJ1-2	CASSSRLGAEGTYGYTF
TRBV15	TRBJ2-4	CATSNRHSVAKNIQYF
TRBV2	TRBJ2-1	CASSAHYGNEQFF
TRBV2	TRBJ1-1	CASRRPGQGNTEAFF